This T cell receptor (beta chain) was documented in a study of shared clonotypes between healthy human individuals. CDR1 is DFQATT, CDR2 SNEGSKA, per germline (reference sequence). V was shortened by 6 bases and J by 3 bases, with 8 bases between the two germline ends. The CDR3 extends over 11 amino acids. Some clones are missing from TCRdb's copy, which holds only in-frame ones; the method was immunoSEQ multiplex PCR. There are over a million clones in the sample; about four fifths occur only once, and roughly 0.61% lies in the top ten. Material for sequencing was memory CD4+ T cells from PBMCs. Subset in this sample: CD45RA-negative fraction. The origin of this receptor is a man in his late teens or twenties in good health. Some clones in this sample may be carry-over from other donors' samples. The chain couples TRBV20-1 to TRBJ2-5; D is undetermined. The CDR3: CSAPREETQYF. For the CDR3, the DNA is TGCAGTGCCCCCCGGGAAGAGACCCAGTACTTC.